What follows is one T cell receptor (beta chain) and its context. V gave up 1 base and J gave up 1 base; unmatched junction bases: 5. CDR1 SNHLY and CDR2 FYNNEI come from the germline V gene. The length of the CDR3 is 16 residues. Researchers ran the PCR with 60 Vbeta and 13 Jbeta primers. TCRdb keeps only in-frame clones here, not all; method: immunoSEQ multiplex PCR. The table includes around 120,000 clones, around 68% detected once. The data belong to a study of cytomegalovirus exposure and HLA in healthy donors. The wider study: Across some 400 genotyped donors, 81% landed in the Caucasian-associated ancestry cluster.

The donors comprised healthy bone marrow donors. This TCR was sampled from a woman aged 50 to 60 in good health and CMV-seropositive. Sequencing was carried out using PBMCs. The chain uses TRBV2 and TRBJ2-3; 7 bases align to TRBD2. The CDR3 here is CASSEEGLAGTDTQYF. The CDR3 nucleotides read TGTGCCAGCAGTGAAGAAGGGCTAGCGGGCACAGATACGCAGTATTTT.